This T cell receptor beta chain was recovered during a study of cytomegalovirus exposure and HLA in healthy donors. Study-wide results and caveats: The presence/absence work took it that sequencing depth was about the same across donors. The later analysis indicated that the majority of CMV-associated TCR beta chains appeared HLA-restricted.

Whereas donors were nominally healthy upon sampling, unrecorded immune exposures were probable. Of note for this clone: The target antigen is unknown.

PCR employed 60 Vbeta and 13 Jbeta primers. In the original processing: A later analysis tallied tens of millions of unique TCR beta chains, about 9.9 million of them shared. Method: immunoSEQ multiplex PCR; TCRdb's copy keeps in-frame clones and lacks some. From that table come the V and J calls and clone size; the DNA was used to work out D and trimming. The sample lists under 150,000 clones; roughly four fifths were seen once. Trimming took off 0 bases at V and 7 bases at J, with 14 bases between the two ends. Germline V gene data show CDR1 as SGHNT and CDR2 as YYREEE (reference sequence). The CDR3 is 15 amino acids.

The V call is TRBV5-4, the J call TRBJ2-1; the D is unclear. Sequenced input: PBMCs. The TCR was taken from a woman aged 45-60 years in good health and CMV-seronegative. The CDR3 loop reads CASSLASLVGNEQFF. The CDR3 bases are TGTGCCAGCAGCTTGGCCTCCTTGGTCGGGAATGAGCAGTTCTTC.